These 13 T cell receptor beta chains came from one sample sequenced in a study of Japanese encephalitis immunity and Zika vaccine responses. For less than seven days, PBMCs labeled with CFSE were cultured with peptide pools at roughly 0.91 ug/mL each. Unfixed live CD56-CD19-CD16-CD3+CD4+ CFSE-low cells were sorted as proliferating CD4 T cells. TCRdb re-called the 5' RACE reads with MiXCR, one entry per CDR3 protein. The profile shows over a hundred distinct CDR3 sequences, about 2% of them singletons. This material consisted of antigen-activated CD4+ T cells from blood, cultured, taken during a Zika inactivated vaccine study. The receptors originated from an adult woman who received an inactivated Zika virus vaccine.

Judged by abundance, this clonotype is medium-sized. This sequence joins TRBV15 and TRBJ2-1, with 9 bases matching TRBD2. This CDR3 has 16 amino acids. Trimming cost V 0 bases and J 9 bases; bases outside gene matches: 9. The V gene's germline CDR1 is LNHNV and CDR2 YYDKDF (reference sequence). The CDR3 loop is CATSRDWREGPSEQFF. In nucleotides, the CDR3 is TGTGCCACCAGCAGAGATTGGCGGGAGGGCCCCTCTGAGCAGTTCTTC.

Sample share makes this clonotype large (0.1 to 1%). The J gene is TRBJ2-1, the V gene TRBV7-2; 8 positions agree with TRBD2. Trimming took 5 bases from V and 4 from J; bases not matched to a gene: 7. The CDR3 extends over 15 amino acids. Germline loops: CDR1 SGHTA, CDR2 FQGNSA. DNA for the CDR3: TGTGCCAGCAGCCTCGGGATAGCGGGGTACAATGAGCAGTTCTTC. Translated: CASSLGIAGYNEQFF.

The chain uses TRBV4-1 and TRBJ1-2; D is unclear. Trimming cost V 0 bases and J 4 bases, with 9 bases left between them. Germline CDR1 reads MGHRA; CDR2 reads YSYEKL. The CDR3 sequence is 14 residues long. CDR3 region: CASSQEWGGYGYTF. The CDR3 bases are TGCGCCAGCAGCCAAGAATGGGGTGGCTATGGCTACACCTTC.

This clonotype is large. The chain recombines TRBV20-1 with TRBJ2-5; D is possibly TRBD2 (6 bases). The germline V gene has CDR1 DFQATT and CDR2 SNEGSKA (reference sequence). Trimming shortened V by 1 base and J by 2 bases, and 14 bases separated the two germline ends. The CDR3 extends over 15 amino acids. The CDR3 loop reads CSARGELAWQETQYF. CDR3 nucleotides: TGCAGTGCTAGAGGCGAACTAGCCTGGCAAGAGACCCAGTACTTC.

This clonotype is judged hyperexpanded. The gene calls are TRBV20-1 and TRBJ1-5; D might be TRBD1 (5 bases). The V gene lost 5 bases and the J gene lost 1 base, with 15 bases spanning the gap. This CDR3 has 15 residues. Germline V gives CDR1 DFQATT, CDR2 SNEGSKA (reference sequence). The CDR3 region is CSADGWGESNQPQHF. DNA for the CDR3: TGCAGTGCTGATGGTTGGGGGGAAAGCAATCAGCCCCAGCATTTT.

By share, this clonotype counts as large. The chain is built from TRBV7-3 and TRBJ2-1, with 10 bases lining up with TRBD2. Germline CDR1 and CDR2: SGHTA and FQGTGA. This CDR3 contains 16 residues. With 1 base clipped from V and 1 base from J, the junction kept 1 base outside the gene matches. The CDR3 DNA reads as TGTGCCAGCAGCTTAATAGCGGGGGGTTCCTACAATGAGCAGTTCTTC. It specifies CASSLIAGGSYNEQFF.

This clonotype has just a few counts. The rearrangement links TRBV5-1 to TRBJ2-5; 8 positions match TRBD1. The CDR3 covers 14 residues. V lost 3 bases and J lost 5; bases outside the gene matches: 6. The germline V gene encodes CDR1 SGHRS and CDR2 YFSETQ. The CDR3 bases are TGCGCCAGCAGCTGGCAGGGGGCTCGGGAGACCCAGTACTTC. Protein: CASSWQGARETQYF.

This clonotype counts as hyperexpanded (1% or more). J is TRBJ2-1 and V is TRBV24-1, with D unclear. V was pared by 4 bases and J by 0 bases, with 15 bases between. Looked up from germline, CDR1 is KGHDR and CDR2 is SFDVKD. This CDR3 has 17 amino acids. In DNA form, the CDR3 reads TGTGCCACCAGTGACCCGACAAGGACGGCCTCCTACAATGAGCAGTTCTTC. Translated, it gives CATSDPTRTASYNEQFF.

By its share, this clonotype is hyperexpanded. The chain is built from TRBV5-1 and TRBJ2-1, with D tentatively TRBD2 (6 bases). This CDR3 has 13 residues. Germline CDR1 reads SGHRS; CDR2 reads YFSETQ. Trimming removed 5 bases from V and 4 bases from J, with 10 bases in between. CDR3 bases: TGCGCCAGCAGTAGCGGAGTATACAATGAGCAGTTCTTC. Protein sequence: CASSSGVYNEQFF.

By share, this clonotype counts as hyperexpanded. The rearrangement links TRBV4-3 to TRBJ2-1, with TRBD2 identical over 7 bases. The CDR3 consists of 11 residues. The V segment lost 5 bases and the J segment 10 bases; nucleotides outside the gene matches: 2. Germline values: CDR1 LGHNA, CDR2 YSLEER. The DNA for the CDR3 is TGCGCCAGCAGCAGTAGCGGGGAGCAGTTCTTC. Protein: CASSSSGEQFF.

This clonotype is large by share. This sequence joins TRBV28 and TRBJ1-5, with 11 bases fitting TRBD1. Germline CDR1 and CDR2: MDHEN and SYDVKM. Trimming cost V 0 bases and J 1 base; bases outside gene matches: 8. The CDR3 consists of 19 residues. The CDR3 here is CASSLWGQGVRRSNQPQHF. The CDR3 coding sequence is TGTGCCAGCAGTTTATGGGGACAGGGGGTTAGAAGAAGCAATCAGCCCCAGCATTTT.

This clonotype was detected a few times. The CDR3 here is CASSFEGNYGYTF. CDR3 bases: TGTGCCAGCAGCTTCGAAGGTAACTATGGCTACACCTTC. V gene TRBV5-4 combines with J gene TRBJ1-2; D gene unclear. The ends were cut back, 2 bases at V and 1 base at J, with 6 bases in the middle. Looked up from germline, CDR1 is SGHNT and CDR2 is YYREEE (reference sequence). There are 13 residues in the CDR3.

By share, this clonotype counts as large (0.1 to 1%). This chain joins TRBV5-1 and TRBJ2-1; no clear D gene. V lost 0 bases to trimming and J lost 5 bases, with 6 bases between them. This CDR3 spans 13 amino acids. Germline values: CDR1 SGHRS, CDR2 YFSETQ. Here the CDR3 DNA reads TGCGCCAGCAGCTTGGTCACCGACAATGAGCAGTTCTTC. Translating it yields CASSLVTDNEQFF.